This is a list of T cell receptor beta chains from one sample in a study of identical twins. TCRdb ran MiXCR on the 5' RACE reads and lists one entry per CDR3 protein. The table records some 1,600,000 distinct CDR3 sequences, more than 30% of them present only once. Sequenced: cord blood. The receptors originated from a newborn girl in good health. Both conserved end residues are part of each CDR3. A D gene is named only where the DNA matches it firmly. For some rows the clone size is stated as once, few or many, or as a class when expanded; others skip it.

size	D	V	J	DNA	CDR3
-	-	TRBV20-1	TRBJ2-5	TGCAGTGCTAGTGGCTCTGTTGAGACCCAGTACTTC	CSASGSVETQYF
-	-	TRBV12-3/TRBV12-4	TRBJ1-5	TGTGCCAGCAGTTTGCGGGGGGGGGATCTCAAGCAGCCCCAGCATTTT	CASSLRGGDLKQPQHF
-	TRBD2	TRBV4-2	TRBJ2-3	TGTGCCAGCAGCCAAGGGGCTAGCGGGGGTGGTGATACGCAGTATTTT	CASSQGASGGGDTQYF
many	-	TRBV2	TRBJ2-7	TGTGCCACCTCAAAACAGGGAAACGAGCAGTACTTC	CATSKQGNEQYF
many	TRBD2	TRBV20-1	TRBJ2-1	TGCAGTGCTAGAGATCTTGGAGCGGGGGGTTACAATGAGCAGTTCTTC	CSARDLGAGGYNEQFF
once	TRBD1	TRBV27	TRBJ1-2	TGTGCCAGCAGTTTAAGGGGGACAGGGGAACTTAACTATGGCTACACCTTC	CASSLRGTGELNYGYTF
-	-	TRBV5-8	TRBJ1-2	TGTGCCAGCAGCTCATCCAGGATGAGGATTTCTGGTTACAACTTC	CASSSSRMRISGYNF
-	-	TRBV4-2	TRBJ1-1	TGTGCCAGCAGCCAAGAGAATCTGGGCACTGAAGCTTTCTTT	CASSQENLGTEAFF
few	-	TRBV2	TRBJ2-3	TGTGCCAGCAGTGAACCAGCCTACACAGATACGCAGTATTTT	CASSEPAYTDTQYF
-	TRBD2	TRBV20-1	TRBJ2-3	TGCAGTGCTAGTTATGGCGGGAGTTCCCCAGATACGCAGTATTTT	CSASYGGSSPDTQYF
few	-	TRBV4-1	TRBJ2-4	TGCGCCAGCAGCCAGGGGCGCAAAAACATTCAGTACTTC	CASSQGRKNIQYF
-	TRBD1	TRBV25-1	TRBJ2-5	TGTGCCAGCAGTAGGACAGGGGGTTTCCAAGAGACCCAGTACTTC	CASSRTGGFQETQYF
few	-	TRBV25-1	TRBJ2-5	TGTGCCAGCAGTGAGTTGAAGTACCAAGAGACCCAGTACTTC	CASSELKYQETQYF
-	-	TRBV6-1	TRBJ2-7	TGTGCCAGCAGTGAAAAGGGCCCTACCTACGAGCAGTACTTC	CASSEKGPTYEQYF
few	TRBD2	TRBV7-9	TRBJ2-3	TGTGCCAGCGAAACTAGCGGCACAGATACGCAGTATTTT	CASETSGTDTQYF
-	TRBD1	TRBV3-1	TRBJ2-1	TGTGCCAGCAGCCTTGCCGAGACAGGGCCGCAGTTCTTC	CASSLAETGPQFF
-	TRBD2	TRBV24-1	TRBJ2-3	TGTGCCACCAGTGCCCCAGCGGGAGAGGGAGATACGCAGTATTTT	CATSAPAGEGDTQYF
few	-	TRBV20-1	TRBJ2-3	TGCAGTGCTACTCCGGGGACTAGCACAGATACGCAGTATTTT	CSATPGTSTDTQYF